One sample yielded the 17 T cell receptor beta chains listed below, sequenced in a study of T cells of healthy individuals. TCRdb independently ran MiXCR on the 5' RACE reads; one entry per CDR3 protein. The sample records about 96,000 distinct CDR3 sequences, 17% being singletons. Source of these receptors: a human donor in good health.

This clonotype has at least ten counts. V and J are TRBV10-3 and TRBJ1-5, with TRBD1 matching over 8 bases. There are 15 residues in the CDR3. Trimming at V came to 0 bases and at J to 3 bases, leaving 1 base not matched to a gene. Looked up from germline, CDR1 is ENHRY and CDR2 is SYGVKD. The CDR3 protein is CAISESQGDNQPQHF. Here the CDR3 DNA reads TGTGCCATCAGTGAGTCACAGGGGGACAATCAGCCCCAGCATTTT.

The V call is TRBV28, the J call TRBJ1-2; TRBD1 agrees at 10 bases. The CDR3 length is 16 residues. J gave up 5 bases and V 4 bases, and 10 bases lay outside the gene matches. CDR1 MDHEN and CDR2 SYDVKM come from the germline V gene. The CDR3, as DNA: TGTGCCAGCAGTTCGGCGGACAGGGGGAGCGAGTATGGCTACACCTTC. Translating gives CASSSADRGSEYGYTF.

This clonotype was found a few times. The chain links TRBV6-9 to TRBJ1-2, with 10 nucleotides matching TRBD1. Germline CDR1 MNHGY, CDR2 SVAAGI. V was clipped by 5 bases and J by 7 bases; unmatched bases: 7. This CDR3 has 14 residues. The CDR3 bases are TGTGCCAGCAGTAGCCGGGACAGGGGACGTGGCTACACCTTC. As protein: CASSSRDRGRGYTF.

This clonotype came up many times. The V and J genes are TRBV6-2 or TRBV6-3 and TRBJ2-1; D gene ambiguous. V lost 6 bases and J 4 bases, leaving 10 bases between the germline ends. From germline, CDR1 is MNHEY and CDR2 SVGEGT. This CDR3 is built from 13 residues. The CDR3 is CASSPTDYNEQFF. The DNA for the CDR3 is TGTGCCAGCAGCCCCACTGATTACAATGAGCAGTTCTTC.

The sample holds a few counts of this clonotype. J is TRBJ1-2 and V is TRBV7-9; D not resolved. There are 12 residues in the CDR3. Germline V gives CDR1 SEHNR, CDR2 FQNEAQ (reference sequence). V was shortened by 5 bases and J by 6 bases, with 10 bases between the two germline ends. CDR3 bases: TGTGCCAGCAGCCCGGGTATCCATGGCTACACCTTC. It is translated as CASSPGIHGYTF.

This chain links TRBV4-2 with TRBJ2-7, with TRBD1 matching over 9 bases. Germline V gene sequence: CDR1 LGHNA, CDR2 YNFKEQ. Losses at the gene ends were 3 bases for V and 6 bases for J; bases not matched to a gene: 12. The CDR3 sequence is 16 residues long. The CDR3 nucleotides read TGTGCCAGCAGCCATGATACGGGACAGGGTCCTCGCGAGCAGTACTTC. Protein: CASSHDTGQGPREQYF.

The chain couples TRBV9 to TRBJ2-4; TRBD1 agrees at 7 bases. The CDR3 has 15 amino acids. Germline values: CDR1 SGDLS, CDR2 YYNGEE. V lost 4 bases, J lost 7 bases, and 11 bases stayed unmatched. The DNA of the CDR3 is TGTGCCAGCAGCAGACAGGGTGGGCTCGTGAACATTCAGTACTTC. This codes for CASSRQGGLVNIQYF.

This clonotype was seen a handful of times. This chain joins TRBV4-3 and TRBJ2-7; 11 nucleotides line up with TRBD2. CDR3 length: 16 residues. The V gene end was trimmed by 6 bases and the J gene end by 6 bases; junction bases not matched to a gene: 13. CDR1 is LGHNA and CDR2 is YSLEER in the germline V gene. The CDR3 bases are TGCGCCAGCAGTCTCGCCCTAGCGGGAGGAGGTGTCGAGCAGTACTTC. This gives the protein CASSLALAGGGVEQYF.

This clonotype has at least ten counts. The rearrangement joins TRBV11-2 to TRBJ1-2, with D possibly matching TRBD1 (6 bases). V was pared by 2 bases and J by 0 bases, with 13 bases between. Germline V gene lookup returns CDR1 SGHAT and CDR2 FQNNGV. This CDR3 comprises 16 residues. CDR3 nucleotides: TGTGCCAGCAGCTTATTTCTACAGGGCTCTAACTATGGCTACACCTTC. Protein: CASSLFLQGSNYGYTF.

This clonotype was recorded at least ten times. The CDR3 region is CASSRGGQGGTEAFF. For the CDR3, the DNA is TGTGCCAGCAGTCGGGGGGGACAGGGTGGCACTGAAGCTTTCTTT. J is TRBJ1-1 and V is TRBV6-6; 9 bases match TRBD1. Germline CDR1 and CDR2: MNHNY and SVGAGI (reference sequence). The J segment lost 4 bases and the V segment lost 5 bases, leaving 8 bases of the junction unmatched. The CDR3 runs 15 residues.

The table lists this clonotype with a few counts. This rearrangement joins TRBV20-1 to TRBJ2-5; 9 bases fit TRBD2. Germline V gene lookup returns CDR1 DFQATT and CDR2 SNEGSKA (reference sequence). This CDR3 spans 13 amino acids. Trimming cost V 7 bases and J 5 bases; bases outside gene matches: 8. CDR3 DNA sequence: TGCAGTGATTTAGCGGGGGTCGGGGAGACCCAGTACTTC. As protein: CSDLAGVGETQYF.

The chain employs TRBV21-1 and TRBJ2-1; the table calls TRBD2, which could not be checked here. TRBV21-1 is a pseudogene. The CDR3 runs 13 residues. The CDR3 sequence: CASRGTSNNEQFF. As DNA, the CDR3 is TGTGCCAGCAGGGGGACTAGCAACAATGAGCAGTTCTTC.

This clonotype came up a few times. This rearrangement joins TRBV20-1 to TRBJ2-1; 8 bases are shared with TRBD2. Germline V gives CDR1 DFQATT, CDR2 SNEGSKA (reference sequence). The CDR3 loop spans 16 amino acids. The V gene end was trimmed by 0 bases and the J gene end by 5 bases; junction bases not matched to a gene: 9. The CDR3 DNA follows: TGCAGTGCTAGAGATAGGCTAGCGGGTTTCCACAATGAGCAGTTCTTC. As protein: CSARDRLAGFHNEQFF.

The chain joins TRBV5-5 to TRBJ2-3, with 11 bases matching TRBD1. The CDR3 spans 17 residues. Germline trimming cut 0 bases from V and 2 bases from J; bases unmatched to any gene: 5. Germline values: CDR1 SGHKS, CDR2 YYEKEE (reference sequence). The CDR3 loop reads CASSLVGTGGITDTQYF. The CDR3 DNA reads TGTGCCAGCAGCTTGGTTGGGACAGGGGGTATCACAGATACGCAGTATTTT.

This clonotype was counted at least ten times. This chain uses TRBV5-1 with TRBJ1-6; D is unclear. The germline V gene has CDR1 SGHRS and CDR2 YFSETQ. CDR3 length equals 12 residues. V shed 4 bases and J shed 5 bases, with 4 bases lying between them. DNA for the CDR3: TGCGCCAGCAGCACAAATAATTCACCCCTCCACTTT. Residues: CASSTNNSPLHF.

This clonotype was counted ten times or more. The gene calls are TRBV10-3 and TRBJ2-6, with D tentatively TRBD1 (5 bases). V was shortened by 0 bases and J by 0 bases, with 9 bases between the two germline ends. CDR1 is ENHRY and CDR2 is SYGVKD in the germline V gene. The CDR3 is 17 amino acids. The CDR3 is CAISESQGSSGANVLTF. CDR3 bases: TGTGCCATCAGTGAGTCCCAGGGTTCCTCTGGGGCCAACGTCCTGACTTTC.

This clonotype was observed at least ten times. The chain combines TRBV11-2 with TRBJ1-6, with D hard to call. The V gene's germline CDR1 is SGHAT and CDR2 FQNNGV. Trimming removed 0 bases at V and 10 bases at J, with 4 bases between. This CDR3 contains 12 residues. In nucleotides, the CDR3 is TGTGCCAGCAGCTTAGATCGGTCACCCCTCCACTTT. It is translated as CASSLDRSPLHF. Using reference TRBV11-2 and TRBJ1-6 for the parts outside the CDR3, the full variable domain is EAGVAQSPRYKIIEKRQSVAFWCNPISGHATLYWYQQILGQGPKLLIQFQNNGVVDDSQLPKDRFSAERLKGVDSTLKIQPAKLEDSAVYLCASSLDRSPLHFGNGTRLTVT.